The 21 T cell receptor beta chains in this list originate from one sample, sequenced in a study of T cell repertoires in cytomegalovirus infection. MiXCR, run by TCRdb on the reads, gives a single entry per CDR3 protein. The sample shows approximately 1,000,000 distinct CDR3 sequences, about 33% of them seen only once. No antigen has been identified for these receptors. The material sequenced was cultured CD8+ T cells from PBMCs, taken from culture after CMV antigen stimulation. These receptors were taken from a human donor in good health (CMV status not recorded). Some clones in this sample may be carry-over from other donors' samples.

Only a few counts were recorded for this clonotype. The V gene is TRBV5-5, the J gene TRBJ2-2; no firm D call. CDR3 length: 11 amino acids. Trimming stripped 2 bases from V and 9 bases from J, with 5 bases between. Germline V gene lookup returns CDR1 SGHKS and CDR2 YYEKEE (reference sequence). The DNA for the CDR3 is TGTGCCAGCAGCTTTAACTGGGAGCTGTTTTTT. This gives the protein CASSFNWELFF.

This clonotype was counted between two and nine times. The chain combines TRBV11-3 with TRBJ2-3; D ambiguous. Germline CDR1 reads SGHNT; CDR2 reads YENEEA. V shed 5 bases and J shed 2 bases, with 11 bases lying between them. The CDR3 is 14 residues long. The CDR3 here is CASSPLEPTDTQYF. The CDR3 bases are TGTGCCAGCAGCCCCCTGGAGCCCACAGATACGCAGTATTTT. The variable domain in full, with the rest retrieved from reference TRBV11-3 and TRBJ2-3, is EAGVVQSPRYKIIEKKQPVAFWCNPISGHNTLYWYLQNLGQGPELLIRYENEEAVDDSQLPKDRFSAERLKGVDSTLKIQPAELGDSAVYLCASSPLEPTDTQYFGPGTRLTVL.

This clonotype has more than one count but fewer than ten. The chain recombines TRBV28 with TRBJ1-6; 10 bases are a match to TRBD1. After removal of 2 bases from V and 10 bases from J, the junction contained 5 bases not matched to a gene. CDR1 and CDR2 (germline): MDHEN, SYDVKM. The CDR3 is 15 residues long. This CDR3 reads CASSLSDRGRSPLHF. CDR3 bases: TGTGCCAGCAGTTTAAGTGACAGGGGGCGATCACCCCTCCACTTT. Full variable domain (outside the CDR3, taken from reference TRBV28 and TRBJ1-6): DVKVTQSSRYLVKRTGEKVFLECVQDMDHENMFWYRQDPGLGLRLIYFSYDVKMKEKGDIPEGYSVSREKKERFSLILESASTNQTSMYLCASSLSDRGRSPLHFGNGTRLTVT.

Of note for this clonotype: Sequence at one end of the junction differs from germline and may be a read error. J is TRBJ2-7 and V is TRBV7-7; 8 positions agree with TRBD2. From germline, CDR1 is SSHAT and CDR2 FNYEAQ (reference sequence). This CDR3 spans 14 amino acids. CDR3 region: CASSLAGLAGEQYF. CDR3 nucleotides: TGTGCTAGCAGCTTGGCGGGATTAGCGGGGGAGCAGTACTTC.

This clonotype showed up just a few times. CDR3 DNA: TGTGCCAGCAGTATTCTGACCGGGACCCAAAATGAAAAACTGTTTTTT. It yields the protein CASSILTGTQNEKLFF. The rearrangement uses TRBV27 and TRBJ1-4; a possible D gene is TRBD1 (5 bases). Germline CDR1 reads MNHEY; CDR2 reads SMNVEV (reference sequence). V gave up 5 bases and J gave up 5 bases, with 18 bases separating them. This CDR3 region has 16 residues.

The chain recombines TRBV20-1 with TRBJ1-2; 11 positions agree with TRBD1. CDR1 DFQATT and CDR2 SNEGSKA come from the germline V gene (reference sequence). With 0 bases clipped from V and 5 bases from J, the junction kept 5 bases outside the gene matches. The CDR3 loop spans 15 amino acids. The CDR3 DNA is TGCAGTGCTAGAGAGAGGGACAGGGGGGCATATGGCTACACCTTC. This codes for CSARERDRGAYGYTF.

This clonotype was picked up a small number of times. The chain combines TRBV4-3 with TRBJ2-2; no definite D call. With 2 bases removed from V and 4 bases from J, the gap between germline ends came to 11 bases. The CDR3 extends over 15 amino acids. Germline V gene data show CDR1 as LGHNA and CDR2 as YSLEER. The CDR3 bases are TGCGCCAGCAGCCAATCGTTTGCGGCCACCGGGGAGCTGTTTTTT. Its protein is CASSQSFAATGELFF.

This chain uses TRBV6-2 or TRBV6-3 with TRBJ2-7; 9 nucleotides match TRBD2. Germline V gives CDR1 MNHEY, CDR2 SVGEGT. V was pared by 2 bases and J by 0 bases, with 11 bases of the junction left unmatched. The CDR3 spans 18 residues. The CDR3 DNA sequence: TGTGCCAGCAGTTACAAGGCGGGGGGGCCCGATAGCTCCTACGAGCAGTACGTC. Residues: CASSYKAGGPDSSYEQYV.

Points on this clonotype: Given the absence of the conserved phenylalanine or tryptophan at the CDR3 end, a read error is likely. This rearrangement joins TRBV19 to TRBJ2-1; D remains ambiguous. V was shortened by 0 bases and J by 0 bases, with 12 bases between the two germline ends. The CDR3 runs to 17 residues. Germline V gene lookup returns CDR1 LNHDA and CDR2 SQIVND (reference sequence). CDR3 sequence reads: CASSIDPDMSSYNEQFL. The CDR3 region has the DNA TGTGCCAGTAGTATAGATCCGGATATGAGCTCCTACAATGAGCAGTTCCTC.

This clonotype was seen many times. Mismatch with germline at one junction end may stem from a read error. The rearrangement uses TRBV4-1 and TRBJ1-1; possible D gene TRBD1, 5 bases. This CDR3 spans 14 amino acids. Germline loops: CDR1 MGHRA, CDR2 YSYEKL. The CDR3 nucleotides read TGTGCCAGCAGCCAAGATGGGGGGGGGACTGAAGCTTTCTTT. Amino acid sequence: CASSQDGGGTEAFF.

Only a few counts were recorded for this clonotype. J is TRBJ1-5 and V is TRBV15, with D possibly TRBD1 on 6 matching bases. Trimming stripped 0 bases from V and 4 bases from J, with 10 bases between. The CDR3 length is 15 residues. The V gene's germline CDR1 is LNHNV and CDR2 YYDKDF (reference sequence). The chain's CDR3 is CATSRDSQGNQPQHF. Written as DNA, the CDR3 is TGTGCCACCAGCAGAGATTCGCAGGGGAATCAGCCCCAGCATTTT.

This clonotype occurred a few times. This sequence joins TRBV6-2 or TRBV6-3 and TRBJ1-1, with TRBD1 matching over 7 bases. The V gene's germline CDR1 is MNHEY and CDR2 SVGEGT. The CDR3 contains 15 residues. J was trimmed by 5 bases and V by 0 bases; bases with no gene match: 6. Written as DNA, the CDR3 is TGTGCCAGCAGTTACTCAACGCAGGGGGGTACTGAAGCTTTCTTT. Protein product: CASSYSTQGGTEAFF.

This clonotype was observed at least ten times. J is TRBJ1-2 and V is TRBV12-5; D is unclear. Germline CDR1 LGHNT, CDR2 FRNRAP. V lost 1 base to trimming and J lost 8 bases, with 11 bases between them. This CDR3 region has 13 residues. The DNA for the CDR3 is TGTGCTAGTGGTTTGGCCCGGCCGCACGGCTACACCTTC. Its protein is CASGLARPHGYTF.

The chain uses TRBV4-1 and TRBJ2-2; 14 bases are a match to TRBD2. J gave up 0 bases and V 2 bases, and 2 bases lay outside the gene matches. Germline loops: CDR1 MGHRA, CDR2 YSYEKL. This CDR3 is built from 18 residues. This CDR3 is CASSQTTSGGANTGELFF. The CDR3 nucleotides read TGCGCCAGCAGCCAAACGACTAGCGGGGGGGCGAACACCGGGGAGCTGTTTTTT.

In its sample, this clonotype was seen a few times. The chain recombines TRBV27 with TRBJ1-5; TRBD1 agrees at 8 bases. Germline loops: CDR1 MNHEY, CDR2 SMNVEV (reference sequence). The CDR3 contains 14 residues. V was pared by 3 bases and J by 7 bases, with 5 bases of the junction left unmatched. DNA of the CDR3: TGTGCCAGCAGTTTCCAGGGGGCGCGGCAGCCCCAGCATTTT. Amino acid sequence: CASSFQGARQPQHF.

This clonotype has only a few counts. V usage is TRBV19 and J usage is TRBJ1-1; D remains unclear. Germline loops: CDR1 LNHDA, CDR2 SQIVND (reference sequence). This CDR3 comprises 13 residues. The ends were cut back, 0 bases at V and 7 bases at J, with 9 bases in the middle. The CDR3: CASSIEEGNEAFF. CDR3 DNA: TGTGCCAGTAGTATAGAAGAGGGAAATGAAGCTTTCTTT. Full variable domain (rest looked up from reference TRBV19 and TRBJ1-1): DGGITQSPKYLFRKEGQNVTLSCEQNLNHDAMYWYRQDPGQGLRLIYYSQIVNDFQKGDIAEGYSVSREKKESFPLTVTSAQKNPTAFYLCASSIEEGNEAFFGQGTRLTVV.

Points on this clonotype: A much more abundant neighbour one base away suggests this may be a read error. The chain couples TRBV7-6 to TRBJ2-1, with 11 bases aligning to TRBD2. Germline V lookup: CDR1 SGHVS, CDR2 FNYEAQ. The CDR3 is 15 residues long. CDR3 DNA sequence: TGTGTCAGCAGCTTAGGTAGCGGGGGGGTTCGTGAGCAGTTCTTC. Protein: CVSSLGSGGVREQFF.

In this sample, this clonotype turned up many times. The chain has TRBV7-2 and TRBJ2-3; the D gene could be TRBD1 or TRBD2 (5 bases each). This CDR3 spans 17 amino acids. Trimming shortened V by 7 bases and J by 4 bases, and 24 bases separated the two germline ends. Germline V CDR1 and CDR2: SGHTA, FQGNSA. In DNA form, the CDR3 reads TGTGCCAGCATGGGGGAAAAAGGGAGTGGTGTGCCAGATACGCAGTATTTT. It is translated as CASMGEKGSGVPDTQYF.

V usage is TRBV6-2 or TRBV6-3 and J usage is TRBJ2-5; no clear D. The length of the CDR3 is 14 residues. The germline CDR1 and CDR2 sequences are MNHEY and SVGEGT. Deletions cut 5 bases from V and 1 base from J, with 11 bases between. In nucleotides, the CDR3 is TGTGCCAGCAGTAAGGAAGCCTTCCAAGAGACCCAGTACTTC. Its protein is CASSKEAFQETQYF.

The chain employs TRBV15 and TRBJ2-4; no clear D. Germline V CDR1 and CDR2: LNHNV, YYDKDF (reference sequence). Trimming shortened V by 3 bases and J by 7 bases, and 7 bases separated the two germline ends. This CDR3 region has 12 residues. The CDR3, as DNA: TGTGCCACCAGCAGCATATCCAACATTCAGTACTTC. It encodes CATSSISNIQYF.

This clonotype has ten or more counts. The rearrangement joins TRBV7-2 to TRBJ2-3; unclear D gene. Germline V lookup: CDR1 SGHTA, CDR2 FQGNSA. The V gene lost 0 bases and the J gene lost 2 bases, with 12 bases spanning the gap. The CDR3 extends over 16 amino acids. CDR3 nucleotides: TGTGCCAGCAGCTTAGCTGTGACTCTTCTCACAGATACGCAGTATTTT. Residues: CASSLAVTLLTDTQYF.